A single T cell receptor (beta chain) is shown here with its context. This sample stems from a study of blood T cell repertoires in COVID-19. About the research overall: Italy, Spain and the United States were the sources of the convalescent and acute COVID-19 samples.

The CDR3 runs 19 residues. With 2 bases clipped from V and 0 bases from J, the junction kept 14 bases outside the gene matches. From germline, CDR1 is MNHEY and CDR2 SMNVEV (reference sequence). Under the authors' procedure: Amplification of reference gene primers was used by the study to estimate nucleated cell counts. Data came from immunoSEQ multiplex PCR; TCRdb stores just in-frame clones and leaves some out. V and J calls and clone size are given by that table; D and trimming were obtained from the DNA. The table has over 50,000 clones, over 75% seen once. What was sequenced was peripheral blood. This sequence joins TRBV27 and TRBJ2-3; 7 bases map to TRBD2. The sequence derives from a man aged 80 or over with active or convalescent COVID-19. CDR3 sequence reads: CASSLISPSSGVSTDTQYF. As DNA, the CDR3 is TGTGCCAGCAGTTTAATCTCCCCCTCGAGCGGGGTGAGCACAGATACGCAGTATTTT.